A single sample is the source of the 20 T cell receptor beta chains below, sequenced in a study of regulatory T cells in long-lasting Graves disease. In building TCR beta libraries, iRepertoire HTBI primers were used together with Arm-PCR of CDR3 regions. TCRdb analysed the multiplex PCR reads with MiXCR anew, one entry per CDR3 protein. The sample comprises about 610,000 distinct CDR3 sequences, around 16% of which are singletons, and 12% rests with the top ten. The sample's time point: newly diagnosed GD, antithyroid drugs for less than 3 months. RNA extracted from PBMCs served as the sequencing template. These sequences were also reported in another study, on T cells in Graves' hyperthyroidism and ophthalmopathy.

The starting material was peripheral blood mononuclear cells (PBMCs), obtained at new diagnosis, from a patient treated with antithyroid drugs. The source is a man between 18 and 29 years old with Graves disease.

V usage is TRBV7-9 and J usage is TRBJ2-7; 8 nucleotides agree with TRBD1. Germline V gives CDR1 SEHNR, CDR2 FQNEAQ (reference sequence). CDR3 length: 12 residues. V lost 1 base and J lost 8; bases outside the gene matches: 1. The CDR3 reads CASSLGTGKQYF. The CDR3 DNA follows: TGTGCCAGCAGCTTAGGGACAGGGAAGCAGTACTTC.

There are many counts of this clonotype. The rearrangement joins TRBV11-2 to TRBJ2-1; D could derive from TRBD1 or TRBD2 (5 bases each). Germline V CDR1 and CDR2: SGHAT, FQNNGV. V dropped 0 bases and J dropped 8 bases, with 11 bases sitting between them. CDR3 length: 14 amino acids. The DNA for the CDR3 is TGTGCCAGCAGCTTAGATGGGATGGGGGATGAGCAGTTCTTC. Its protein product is CASSLDGMGDEQFF.

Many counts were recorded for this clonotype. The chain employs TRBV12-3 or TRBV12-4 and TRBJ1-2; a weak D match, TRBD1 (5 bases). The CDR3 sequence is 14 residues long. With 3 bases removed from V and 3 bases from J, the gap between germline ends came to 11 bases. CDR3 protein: CASSFRVEDYGYTF. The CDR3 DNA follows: TGTGCCAGCAGTTTCAGGGTGGAAGACTATGGCTACACCTTC.

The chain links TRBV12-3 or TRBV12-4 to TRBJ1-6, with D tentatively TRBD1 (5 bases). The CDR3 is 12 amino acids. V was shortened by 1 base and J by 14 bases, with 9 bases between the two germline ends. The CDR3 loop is CASSLGGNSLHF. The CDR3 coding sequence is TGTGCCAGCAGTTTAGGGGGCAATTCCCTCCACTTT.

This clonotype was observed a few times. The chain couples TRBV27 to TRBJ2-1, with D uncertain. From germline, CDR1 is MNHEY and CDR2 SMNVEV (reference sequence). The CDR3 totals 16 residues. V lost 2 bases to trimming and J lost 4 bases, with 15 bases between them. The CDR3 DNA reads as TGTGCCAGCAGTTTAGCTGGGGTTAGGAGATACAATGAGCAGTTCTTC. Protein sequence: CASSLAGVRRYNEQFF.

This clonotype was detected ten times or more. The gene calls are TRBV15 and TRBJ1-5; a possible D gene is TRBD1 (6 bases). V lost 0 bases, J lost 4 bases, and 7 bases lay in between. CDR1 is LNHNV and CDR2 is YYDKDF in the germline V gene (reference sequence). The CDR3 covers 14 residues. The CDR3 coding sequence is TGTGCCACCAGCAGAGACAGGGGAAATCAGCCCCAGCATTTT. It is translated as CATSRDRGNQPQHF.

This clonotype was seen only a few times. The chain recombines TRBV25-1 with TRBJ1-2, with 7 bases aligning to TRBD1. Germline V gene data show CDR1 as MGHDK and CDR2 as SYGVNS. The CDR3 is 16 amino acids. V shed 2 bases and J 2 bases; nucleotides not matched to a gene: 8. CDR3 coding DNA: TGTGCCAGCAGTGAACCGGGACAGAAAAAAAACTATGGCTACACCTTC. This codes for CASSEPGQKKNYGYTF.

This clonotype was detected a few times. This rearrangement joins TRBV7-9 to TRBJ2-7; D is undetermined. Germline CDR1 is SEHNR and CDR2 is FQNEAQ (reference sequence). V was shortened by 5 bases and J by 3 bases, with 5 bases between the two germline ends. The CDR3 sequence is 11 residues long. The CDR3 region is CASSQFYEQYF. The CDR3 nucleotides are TGTGCCAGCAGCCAGTTCTACGAGCAGTACTTC.

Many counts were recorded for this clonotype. Written as DNA, the CDR3 is TGTGCCTGGATCCCCTGGGAAGCTGATACGCAGTATTTT. It translates to CAWIPWEADTQYF. This sequence joins TRBV30 and TRBJ2-3; D unresolved. The CDR3 spans 13 residues. The germline V and J ends were trimmed by 4 bases and 6 bases, with 14 bases remaining between them. Germline CDR1 GTSNPN, CDR2 SVGIG (reference sequence). Combining the CDR3 with reference TRBV30 and TRBJ2-3 gives the whole variable domain SQTIHQWPATLVQPVGSPLSLECTVEGTSNPNLYWYRQAAGRGLQLLFYSVGIGQISSEVPQNLSASRPQDRQFILSSKKLLLSDSGFYLCAWIPWEADTQYFGPGTRLTVL.

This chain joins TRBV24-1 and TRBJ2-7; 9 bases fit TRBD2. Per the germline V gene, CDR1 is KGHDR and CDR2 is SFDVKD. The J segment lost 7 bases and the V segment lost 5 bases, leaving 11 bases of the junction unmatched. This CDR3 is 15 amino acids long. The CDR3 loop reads CATSARLAVSCEQYF. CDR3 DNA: TGTGCCACCAGTGCCCGACTAGCGGTATCGTGTGAGCAGTACTTC.

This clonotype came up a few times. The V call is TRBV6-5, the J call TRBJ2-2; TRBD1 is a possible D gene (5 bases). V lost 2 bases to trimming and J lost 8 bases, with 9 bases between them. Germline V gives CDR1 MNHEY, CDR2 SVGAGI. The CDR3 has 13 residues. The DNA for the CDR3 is TGTGCCAGCAGTTACGAGACAGTTGGGGAGCTGTTTTTT. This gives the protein CASSYETVGELFF.

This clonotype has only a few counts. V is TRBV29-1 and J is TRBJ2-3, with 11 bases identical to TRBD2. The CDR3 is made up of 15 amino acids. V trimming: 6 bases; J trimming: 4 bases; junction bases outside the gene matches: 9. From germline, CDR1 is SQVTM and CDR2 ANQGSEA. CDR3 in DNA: TGCAGCGTCGAACTAGCGGGAGATATTTCAGATACGCAGTATTTT. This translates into CSVELAGDISDTQYF.

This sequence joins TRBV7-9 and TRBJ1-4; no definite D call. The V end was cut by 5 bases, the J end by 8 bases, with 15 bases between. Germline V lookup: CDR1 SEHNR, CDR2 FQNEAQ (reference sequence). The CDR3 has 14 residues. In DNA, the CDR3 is TGTGCCAGCAGCCCAACAAGCGGGGAGGAAAAACTGTTTTTT. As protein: CASSPTSGEEKLFF.

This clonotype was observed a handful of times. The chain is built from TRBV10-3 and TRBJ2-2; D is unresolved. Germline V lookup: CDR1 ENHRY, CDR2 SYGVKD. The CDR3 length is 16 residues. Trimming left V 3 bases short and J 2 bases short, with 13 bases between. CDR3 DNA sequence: TGTGCCATCAGTGATCCCCCAGCCCAAAACACCGGGGAGCTGTTTTTT. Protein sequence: CAISDPPAQNTGELFF.

CDR3 nucleotide sequence: TGTGCCAGCAGCGTAGCTACAGGGTCGCAAGAAAAACTGTTTTTT. It translates to CASSVATGSQEKLFF. This chain connects TRBV9 to TRBJ1-4, with D perhaps TRBD1 (6 bases). The CDR3 contains 15 residues. From germline, CDR1 is SGDLS and CDR2 YYNGEE. The V end lost 0 bases, the J end lost 8 bases, and 14 bases lay between the germline ends.

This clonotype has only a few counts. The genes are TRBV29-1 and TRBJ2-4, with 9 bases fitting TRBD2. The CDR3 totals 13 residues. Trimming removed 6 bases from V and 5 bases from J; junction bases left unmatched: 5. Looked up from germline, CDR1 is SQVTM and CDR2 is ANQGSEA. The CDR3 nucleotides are TGCAGCGTGGCGGGAGGGCCGGAAAACATTCAGTACTTC. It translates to CSVAGGPENIQYF. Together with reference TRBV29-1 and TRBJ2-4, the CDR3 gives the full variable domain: SAVISQKPSRDICQRGTSLTIQCQVDSQVTMMFWYRQQPGQSLTLIATANQGSEATYESGFVIDKFPISRPNLTFSTLTVSNMSPEDSSIYLCSVAGGPENIQYFGAGTRLSVL.

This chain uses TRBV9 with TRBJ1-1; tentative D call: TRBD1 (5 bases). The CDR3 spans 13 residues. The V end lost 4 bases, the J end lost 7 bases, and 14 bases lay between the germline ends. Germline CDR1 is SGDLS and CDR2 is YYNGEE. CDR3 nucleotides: TGTGCCAGCAGCCCCGGACAAGGCCTTGAAGCTTTCTTT. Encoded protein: CASSPGQGLEAFF.

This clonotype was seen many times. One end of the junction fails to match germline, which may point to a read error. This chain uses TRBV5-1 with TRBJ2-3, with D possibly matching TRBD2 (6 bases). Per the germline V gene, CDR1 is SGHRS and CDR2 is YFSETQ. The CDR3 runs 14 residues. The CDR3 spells CASSLGAGTDTQYF. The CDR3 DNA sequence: TGTGCCAGCAGTCTCGGGGCGGGGACAGATACGCAGTATTTT.

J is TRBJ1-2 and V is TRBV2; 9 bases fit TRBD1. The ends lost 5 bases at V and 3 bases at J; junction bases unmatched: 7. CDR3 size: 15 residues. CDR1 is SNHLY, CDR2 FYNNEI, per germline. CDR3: CASSPRDRDHYGYTF. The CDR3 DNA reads TGTGCCAGCAGTCCCCGGGACAGGGACCACTATGGCTACACCTTC.

The CDR3 nucleotides are TGTGCCAGCAGTGAAGGCGGGGTGAGGGGGAGTACTGAAGCTTTCTTT. As protein: CASSEGGVRGSTEAFF. V gene TRBV25-1 combines with J gene TRBJ1-1; a weak D match, TRBD1 (6 bases). V was pared by 2 bases and J by 5 bases, with 18 bases between. The CDR3 totals 16 residues. CDR1 MGHDK and CDR2 SYGVNS come from the germline V gene.